Listed below are T cell receptor beta chains from one sample, sequenced in a study of glioma-infiltrating T cells after dendritic cell vaccination. Data came from immunoSEQ multiplex PCR; TCRdb stores just in-frame clones and leaves some out. The sample yields about 90,000 clones, roughly four fifths seen once. Sequenced material: blood, taken after dendritic cell vaccination. The receptor set was obtained from a human donor with glioblastoma. The conserved cysteine and the conserved F or W are not part of the CDR3 here.

J: TRBJ1-1
V: TRBV6-5
CDR3: ASSRQEYAEAF

J: TRBJ2-1
V: TRBV5-4
CDR3: ASSGDRGESYNEQF

J: TRBJ1-5
V: TRBV7-2
CDR3: ASSVHSNQPQH

J: TRBJ2-1
V: TRBV15
CDR3: ATSRDLALNEQF

J: TRBJ1-2
V: TRBV6-6
CDR3: ASSYSEGQRGYGYT

J: TRBJ2-7
V: TRBV7-6
CDR3: ASSPGTGTHEQY

J: TRBJ1-2
V: TRBV2
CDR3: ASSEFSSPRQGPYGYT

J: TRBJ1-5
V: TRBV2
CDR3: ASSAPQGGQPQH

J: TRBJ1-6
V: TRBV6-5
CDR3: ASSYAGPDSPLH

J: TRBJ2-1
V: TRBV5-6
CDR3: ASSLGESSYNEQF

J: TRBJ2-7
V: TRBV4-2
CDR3: ASSHLLQGEQY

J: TRBJ1-3
V: TRBV19
CDR3: ASSIAETVDTIY

J: TRBJ1-1
V: TRBV7-2
CDR3: ASSLTTGGAHTEAF

J: TRBJ1-1
V: TRBV29-1
CDR3: SGGFTGTGLEAF

J: TRBJ2-6
V: TRBV7-9
CDR3: ASSLGDREAGANVLT

J: TRBJ1-4
V: TRBV5-4
CDR3: ASSWGTELNEKLF